Listed below are T cell receptor beta chains from one sample, sequenced in a study of blood T cells in healthy people across ages. TCRdb ran MiXCR on the 5' RACE reads and lists one entry per CDR3 protein. The data contain around 780,000 distinct CDR3 sequences, roughly 25% of them singletons. This same sample was also taken into another study, of T cells of mothers and their children.

What was sequenced was blood. All receptors come from a boy younger than 18 in good health. Both conserved end residues are part of each CDR3. The D gene is left open where the match is weak. Not every row has a clone size; where given, it reads once, few, many or a size class.

TRBV20-1	few	NA	TRBJ2-7	TGCAGTGCTAGGGGGGTTTACGAATCCTACGAGCAGTACTTC	CSARGVYESYEQYF
TRBV5-5	NA	TRBD1	TRBJ2-7	TGTGCCAGCGGACAGGGAGGCGAGCAGTACTTC	CASGQGGEQYF
TRBV28	few	NA	TRBJ1-5	TGTGCCAGCAGTTTCGGCCTTCAGCCCCAGCATTTT	CASSFGLQPQHF
TRBV4-1	NA	TRBD2	TRBJ2-3	TGCGCCAGCAGCCATCGACTAGCGGGAGCAGATACGCAGTATTTT	CASSHRLAGADTQYF
TRBV6-2/TRBV6-3	few	NA	TRBJ1-1	TGTGCCAGCAGGTTTTTCGGGAACACTGAAGCTTTCTTT	CASRFFGNTEAFF
TRBV2	NA	NA	TRBJ2-1	TGTGCCGGCAGTGAAGAGGTGCAGCACAATGAGCAGTTCTTC	CAGSEEVQHNEQFF
TRBV7-8	NA	NA	TRBJ2-1	TGTGCCAGCAGCTGGGGACTCCAGATTAGCTCCTACAATGAGCAGTTCTTC	CASSWGLQISSYNEQFF
TRBV5-1	NA	TRBD2	TRBJ2-7	TGCGCCAGCAGCTGGCGGGGGGCTACCTACGAGCAGTACTTC	CASSWRGATYEQYF
TRBV27	NA	TRBD1	TRBJ2-1	TGTGCCAGCAGTTATCGGACAGGGGCCTACAATGAGCAGTTCTTC	CASSYRTGAYNEQFF
TRBV11-1	NA	TRBD2	TRBJ2-3	TGTGCCAGCAGCTCCAGAAGGTCAGGGGCTAGCGGGACCCCCCACACAGATACGCAGTATTTT	CASSSRRSGASGTPHTDTQYF
TRBV7-2	NA	TRBD2	TRBJ2-3	TGTGCCAGCAGCTTAGCGGGGACTAGCGGGAACACAGATACGCAATATTTT	CASSLAGTSGNTDTQYF
TRBV6-5	few	TRBD1	TRBJ2-7	TGTGCCAGCAGTTACTTTAAAGGGGGCAGCGAGCAGTACTTC	CASSYFKGGSEQYF
TRBV20-1	NA	NA	TRBJ1-4	TGCAGTGCTAGGGGGGGGCCGGGGGGTTTGAATGAAAAACTGTTTTTT	CSARGGPGGLNEKLFF
TRBV7-3	few	TRBD2	TRBJ2-1	TGTGCCAGCAGCCCAGGGACTAGCGGGGGAGGCATCTACAATGAGCAGTTCTTC	CASSPGTSGGGIYNEQFF
TRBV6-6	NA	NA	TRBJ2-5	TGTGCCAGTAACTGGTGGACGGGGGAGATGGAGACCCAGTACTTC	CASNWWTGEMETQYF
TRBV5-1	NA	TRBD2	TRBJ2-7	TGCGCCAGCAGCGTAACTAGCGGGGGCTCCTACGAGCAGTACTTC	CASSVTSGGSYEQYF
TRBV5-1	few	NA	TRBJ2-3	TGCGCCAGCAGCCCTTTTACAGTTAGCACAGATACGCAGTATTTT	CASSPFTVSTDTQYF
TRBV30	few	NA	TRBJ1-2	TGTGCCTGGAGTGTACGACGGAACTATGGCTACACCTTC	CAWSVRRNYGYTF
TRBV5-1	few	TRBD2	TRBJ2-5	TGCGCCAGCAGCCCCGGACTAGCGGGAAAAGAGACCCAGTACTTC	CASSPGLAGKETQYF
TRBV5-1	NA	NA	TRBJ1-2	TGCGCCAGCAGCTGGGGTAGGGTGGATGGCTACACCTTC	CASSWGRVDGYTF
TRBV12-5	NA	TRBD1	TRBJ2-5	TGTGCTAGTGCCCCGACAGGGACCCCAGAGACCCAGTACTTC	CASAPTGTPETQYF
TRBV29-1	NA	NA	TRBJ2-7	TGCAGCGTTGCTCTGTCGGCAGGTTCTTCCTACGAGCAGTACTTC	CSVALSAGSSYEQYF
TRBV3-1	NA	TRBD2	TRBJ2-5	TGTGCCAGCAGCCACTATCTAGCGGGGGGGTCGGAGACCCAGTACTTC	CASSHYLAGGSETQYF
TRBV27	NA	NA	TRBJ2-1	TGTGCCAGCAGTCCCGGGACCAGAGTTCATAGTGAGCAGTTCTTC	CASSPGTRVHSEQFF
TRBV28	few	TRBD1	TRBJ2-6	TGTGCCAGCAGTTCCCGGGACAGACGAAGCTCTGGGGCCAACGTCCTGACTTTC	CASSSRDRRSSGANVLTF
TRBV6-7	few	NA	TRBJ2-1	TGTGCCAGCAGTTTCGCAGGGTGCTACAATGAGCAGTTCTTC	CASSFAGCYNEQFF
TRBV6-5	NA	NA	TRBJ1-4	TGTGCCAGCCTGAGGGGGGTATCTGCTAATGAAAAACTGTTTTTT	CASLRGVSANEKLFF
TRBV5-1	many	NA	TRBJ2-3	TGTGCCAGCAGCTTAACAACAGATACGCAGTATTTT	CASSLTTDTQYF
TRBV2	few	TRBD1	TRBJ1-5	TGTGCCAGCAGTAGGACAGGACGCAATCAGCCCCAGCATTTT	CASSRTGRNQPQHF
TRBV5-6	few	NA	TRBJ2-2	TGTGCCAGCAGCCAATCGACAGCGAACACCGGGGAGCTGTTTTTT	CASSQSTANTGELFF
TRBV3-1	NA	NA	TRBJ2-4	TGTGCCAGCAGCAATGCAGGGGACATTCAGTACTTC	CASSNAGDIQYF
TRBV29-1	NA	TRBD2	TRBJ2-4	TGCAGCGTTGGCGCGAGGACCAAGAGCGGGAGCATTCAGTACTTC	CSVGARTKSGSIQYF
TRBV7-2	few	NA	TRBJ2-2	TGTGCCAGCAGCTCAAGGGACCTCTCTCCCGGGGAGCTGTTTTTT	CASSSRDLSPGELFF
TRBV20-1	NA	NA	TRBJ1-1	TGCAGTGCTAGAGATGCCACCGGGGGCCAGGGAGCTTTCTTT	CSARDATGGQGAFF
TRBV7-9	NA	NA	TRBJ2-7	TGTGCCAGCAGCGCAACCGGGACCGGGGGATACGAGCAGTACTTC	CASSATGTGGYEQYF
TRBV5-1	few	TRBD1	TRBJ2-7	TGCGCCAGCAGCTTAACCGGGACAGGGGAATACGAGCAGTACTTC	CASSLTGTGEYEQYF
TRBV12-3/TRBV12-4	few	TRBD2	TRBJ2-3	TGTGCCAGCAGTTTAGAGGTGACTAGCGGGGCCCCCACAGATACGCAGTATTTT	CASSLEVTSGAPTDTQYF
TRBV28	NA	NA	TRBJ2-4	TGTGCCAGCAGTTTTCCCAGACACATTCAGTACTTC	CASSFPRHIQYF
TRBV6-2/TRBV6-3	many	NA	TRBJ1-2	TGTGCCAGCAGGAACCGGGACATCAACTATGGCTACACCTTC	CASRNRDINYGYTF
TRBV9	NA	TRBD2	TRBJ2-1	TGTGCCAGCAGCGTAGCAGGCGGGGGAGCCCCCTCTGGCAATGAGCAGTTCTTC	CASSVAGGGAPSGNEQFF
TRBV27	many	TRBD2	TRBJ2-5	TGTGCCAGCAGTTTAGGCCCAGCGGGGGATGATTTAAGAGAGACCCAGTACTTC	CASSLGPAGDDLRETQYF
TRBV9	NA	NA	TRBJ2-5	TGTGCCAGTGCCTGGTCAGGGGGGGAGGAAGAGACCCAGTACTTC	CASAWSGGEEETQYF
TRBV5-5	NA	TRBD1	TRBJ2-7	TGTGCCAGCAGCCCAACTGGACAGGGGGGATTGTACGAGCAGTACTTC	CASSPTGQGGLYEQYF
TRBV10-3	many	NA	TRBJ2-5	TGTGCCATCAGAAAGGGGGGGCCCGCGACGGAGACCCAGTACTTC	CAIRKGGPATETQYF
TRBV15	NA	TRBD1	TRBJ1-5	TGTGCACCGCGGGCAGGGGGCGATCAGCCCCAGCATTTT	CAPRAGGDQPQHF
TRBV7-2	few	NA	TRBJ2-7	TGTGCCAGCAGCTCCGGAAACTCCGAGCAGTACTTC	CASSSGNSEQYF
TRBV10-3	NA	NA	TRBJ2-6	TGTGCCATCAGCCCCCAGGCTGGGGCCAACGTCCTGACTTTC	CAISPQAGANVLTF
TRBV5-1	NA	TRBD2	TRBJ2-5	TGCGCCAGCAGCACCGGACGGCTAGCGGGAGAGACCCAGTACTTC	CASSTGRLAGETQYF
TRBV20-1	NA	NA	TRBJ1-2	TGCAGTACCTCGTTCACTGGCTACACCTTC	CSTSFTGYTF
TRBV6-2/TRBV6-3	NA	TRBD1	TRBJ1-1	TGTGCCAGCAGTCTAGGGGGACAGGGAATGAACACTGAAGCTCTCTTT	CASSLGGQGMNTEALF